This T cell receptor beta chain was retrieved from a study of beta chain features in type 1 diabetes. Purity (above 95%) was reached by all sorted populations. General study findings and limits: A closer apparent resemblance between naive, central memory and Treg TCRB repertoires was seen in patients than in healthy donors.

The study reverse transcribed the entire isolated RNA, so it sequenced expressed TCRB transcripts. Sequenced by immunoSEQ multiplex PCR; TCRdb stores in-frame clones only, minus some. The sample includes about 250,000 clones, roughly 15% of them seen just once. CDR1 is LNHDA, CDR2 SQIVND, per germline (reference sequence). V lost 5 bases and J lost 4; bases outside the gene matches: 7. The CDR3 extends over 15 amino acids. In the case of this clone: Its target is unknown.

This sequence was found in a woman aged 35 to 49 in good health. Sample: naive CD4+ T cells from blood. The chain recombines TRBV19 with TRBJ2-2; 7 nucleotides align to TRBD1. Written as DNA, the CDR3 is TGTGCCAGTAGTCCCACCGGGACAGTCACCGGGGAGCTGTTTTTT. Amino acid sequence: CASSPTGTVTGELFF.